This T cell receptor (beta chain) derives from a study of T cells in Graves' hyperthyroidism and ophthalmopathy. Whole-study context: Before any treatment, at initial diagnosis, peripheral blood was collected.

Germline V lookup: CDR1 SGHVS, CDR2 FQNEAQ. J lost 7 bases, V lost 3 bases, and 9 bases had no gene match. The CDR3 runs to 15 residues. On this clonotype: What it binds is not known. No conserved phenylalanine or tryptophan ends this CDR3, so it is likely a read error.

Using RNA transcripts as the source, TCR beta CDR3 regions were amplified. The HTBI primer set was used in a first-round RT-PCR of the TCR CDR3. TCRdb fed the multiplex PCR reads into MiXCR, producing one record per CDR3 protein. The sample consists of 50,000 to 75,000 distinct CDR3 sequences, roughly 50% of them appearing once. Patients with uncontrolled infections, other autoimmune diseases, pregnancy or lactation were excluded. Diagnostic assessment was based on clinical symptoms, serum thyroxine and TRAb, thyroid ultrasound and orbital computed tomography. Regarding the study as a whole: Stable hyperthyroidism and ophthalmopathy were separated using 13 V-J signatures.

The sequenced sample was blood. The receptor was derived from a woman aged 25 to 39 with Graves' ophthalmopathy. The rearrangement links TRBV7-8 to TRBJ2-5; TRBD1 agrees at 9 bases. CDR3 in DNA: TGTGCCAGCAGCTTCGGACAGGGACAGGGAGGGACCCAGTACGTC. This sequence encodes CASSFGQGQGGTQYV.